The present T cell receptor (beta chain) was sequenced within a study of blood T cell repertoires in COVID-19. Study in general: The United States, Italy and Spain provided the acute and convalescent COVID-19 samples. From T cells, B-cell-depleted T cells, or PBMCs came the material, which was cDNA or gDNA.

Methods used by the authors: Estimates of nucleated cell counts were drawn from the amplification of reference gene primers. Profiled with immunoSEQ multiplex PCR; TCRdb holds only in-frame clones, not every one. Clone size and the V and J calls come from that table; the DNA yielded D and trimming. The sample includes about 150,000 clones, about four fifths seen only once; the top ten take 0.5% to 0.65%. J was trimmed by 4 bases and V by 5 bases; bases with no gene match: 6. CDR1 and CDR2 from the germline V gene are MDHEN and SYDVKM. This CDR3 has 15 residues. The gene calls are TRBV28 and TRBJ1-2; 11 bases are a match to TRBD1. The clonotype was recovered from a man in his sixties with acute or convalescent COVID-19. The sample comprised peripheral blood. The CDR3 protein is CASSGWTGGGYGYTF. The CDR3, as DNA: TGTGCCAGCAGTGGGTGGACAGGGGGCGGCTATGGCTACACCTTC.